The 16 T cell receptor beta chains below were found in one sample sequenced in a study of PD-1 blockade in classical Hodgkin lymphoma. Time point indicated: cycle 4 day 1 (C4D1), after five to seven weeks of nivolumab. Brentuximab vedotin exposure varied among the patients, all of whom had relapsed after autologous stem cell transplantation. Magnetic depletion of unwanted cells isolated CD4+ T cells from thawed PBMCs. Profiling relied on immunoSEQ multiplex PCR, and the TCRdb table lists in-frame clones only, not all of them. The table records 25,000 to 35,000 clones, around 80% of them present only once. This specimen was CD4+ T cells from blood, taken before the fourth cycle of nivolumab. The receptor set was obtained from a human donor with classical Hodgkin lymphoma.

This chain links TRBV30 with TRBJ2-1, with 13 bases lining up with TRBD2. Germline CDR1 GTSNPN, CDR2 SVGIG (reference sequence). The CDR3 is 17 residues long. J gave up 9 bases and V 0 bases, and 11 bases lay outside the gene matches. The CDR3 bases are TGTGCCTGGAGTGTACCGACCACTAGCGGGAGGGGGGTTGAGCAGTTCTTC. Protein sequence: CAWSVPTTSGRGVEQFF.

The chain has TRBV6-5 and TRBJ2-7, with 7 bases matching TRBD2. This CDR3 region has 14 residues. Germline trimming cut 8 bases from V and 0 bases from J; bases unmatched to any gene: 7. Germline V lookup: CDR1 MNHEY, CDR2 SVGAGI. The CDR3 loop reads CASQAGHSSYEQYF. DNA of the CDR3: TGTGCCAGCCAAGCGGGGCATAGCTCCTACGAGCAGTACTTC.

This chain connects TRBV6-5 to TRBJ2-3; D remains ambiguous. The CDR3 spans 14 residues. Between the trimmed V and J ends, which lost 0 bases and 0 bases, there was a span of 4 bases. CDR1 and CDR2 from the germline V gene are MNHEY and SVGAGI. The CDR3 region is CASSYSPSTDTQYF. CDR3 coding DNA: TGTGCCAGCAGTTACTCTCCTAGCACAGATACGCAGTATTTT.

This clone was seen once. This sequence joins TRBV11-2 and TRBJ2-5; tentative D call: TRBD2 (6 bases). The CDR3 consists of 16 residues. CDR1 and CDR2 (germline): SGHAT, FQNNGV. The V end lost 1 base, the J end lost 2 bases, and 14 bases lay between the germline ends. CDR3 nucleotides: TGTGCCAGCAGCTTAGTTGGGTCTAGCGAACAAGAGACCCAGTACTTC. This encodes CASSLVGSSEQETQYF.

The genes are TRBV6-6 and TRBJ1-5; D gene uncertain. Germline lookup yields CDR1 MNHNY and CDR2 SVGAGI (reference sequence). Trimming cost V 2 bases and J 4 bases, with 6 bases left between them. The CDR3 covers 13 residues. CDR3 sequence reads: CASSYADNQPQHF. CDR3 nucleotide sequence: TGTGCCAGCAGTTACGCAGATAATCAGCCCCAGCATTTT.

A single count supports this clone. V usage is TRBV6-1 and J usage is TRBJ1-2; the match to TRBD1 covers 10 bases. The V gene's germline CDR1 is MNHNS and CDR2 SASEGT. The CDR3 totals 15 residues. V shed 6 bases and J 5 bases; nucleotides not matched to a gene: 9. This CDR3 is CASSRADRGFYGYTF. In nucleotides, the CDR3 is TGTGCCAGCAGCCGGGCGGACAGGGGGTTTTATGGCTACACCTTC.

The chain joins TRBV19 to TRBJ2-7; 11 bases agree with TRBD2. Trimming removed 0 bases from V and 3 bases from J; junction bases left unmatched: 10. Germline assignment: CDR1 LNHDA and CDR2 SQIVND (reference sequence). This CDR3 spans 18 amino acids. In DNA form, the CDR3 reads TGTGCCAGTAGTATAGAGGGCCTAGCGGGAGGTTTTGTCTACGAGCAGTACTTC. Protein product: CASSIEGLAGGFVYEQYF.

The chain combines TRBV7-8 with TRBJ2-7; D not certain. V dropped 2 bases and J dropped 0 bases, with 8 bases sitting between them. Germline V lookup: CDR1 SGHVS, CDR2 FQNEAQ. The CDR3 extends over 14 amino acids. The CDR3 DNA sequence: TGTGCCAGCAGCTTAATGGCCAACTCCTACGAGCAGTACTTC. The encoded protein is CASSLMANSYEQYF. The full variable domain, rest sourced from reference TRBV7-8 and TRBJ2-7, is GAGVSQSPRYKVAKRGQDVALRCDPISGHVSLFWYQQALGQGPEFLTYFQNEAQLDKSGLPSDRFFAERPEGSVSTLKIQRTQQEDSAVYLCASSLMANSYEQYFGPGTRLTVT.

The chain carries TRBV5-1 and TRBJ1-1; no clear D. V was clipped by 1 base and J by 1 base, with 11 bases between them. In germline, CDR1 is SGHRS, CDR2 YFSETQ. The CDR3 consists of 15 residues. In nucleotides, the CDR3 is TGCGCCAGCAGCTTGATGGCGGGCTCGAACACTGAAGCTTTCTTT. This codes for CASSLMAGSNTEAFF.

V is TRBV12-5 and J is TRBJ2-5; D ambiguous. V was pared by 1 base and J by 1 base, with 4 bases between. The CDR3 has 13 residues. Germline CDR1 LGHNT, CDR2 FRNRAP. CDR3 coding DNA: TGTGCTAGTGGTTTGGGGAGCCAAGAGACCCAGTACTTC. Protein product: CASGLGSQETQYF.

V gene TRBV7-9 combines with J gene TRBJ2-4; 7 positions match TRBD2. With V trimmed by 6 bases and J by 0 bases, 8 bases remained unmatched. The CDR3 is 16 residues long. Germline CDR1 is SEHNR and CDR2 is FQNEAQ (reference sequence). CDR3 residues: CASSLGLVKAKNIQYF. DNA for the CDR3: TGTGCCAGCAGTCTTGGACTAGTAAAAGCCAAAAACATTCAGTACTTC.

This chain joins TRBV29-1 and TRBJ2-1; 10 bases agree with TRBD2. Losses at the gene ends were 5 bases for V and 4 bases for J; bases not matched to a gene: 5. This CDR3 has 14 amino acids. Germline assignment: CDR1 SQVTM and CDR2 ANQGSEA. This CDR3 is CSVYGLADYNEQFF. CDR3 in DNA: TGCAGCGTTTATGGACTAGCGGATTACAATGAGCAGTTCTTC.

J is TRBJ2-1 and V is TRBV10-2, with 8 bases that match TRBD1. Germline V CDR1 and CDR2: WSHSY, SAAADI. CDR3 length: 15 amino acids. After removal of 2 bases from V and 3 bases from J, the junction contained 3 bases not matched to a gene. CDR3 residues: CASSEPGQGYNEQFF. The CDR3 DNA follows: TGCGCCAGCAGTGAGCCTGGACAGGGCTACAATGAGCAGTTCTTC.

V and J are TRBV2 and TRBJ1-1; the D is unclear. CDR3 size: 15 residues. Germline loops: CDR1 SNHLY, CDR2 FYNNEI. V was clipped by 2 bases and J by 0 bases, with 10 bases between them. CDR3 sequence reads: CASSEFEALNTEAFF. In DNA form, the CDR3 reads TGTGCCAGCAGTGAATTCGAAGCCTTGAACACTGAAGCTTTCTTT.

CDR3 sequence: CASSRLRDSKTDTQYF. The CDR3 DNA reads as TGTGCCAGCAGTAGGCTGCGGGACAGTAAGACAGATACGCAGTATTTT. The genes are TRBV7-6 and TRBJ2-3; D might be TRBD1 (7 bases). This CDR3 has 16 amino acids. Germline V CDR1 and CDR2: SGHVS, FNYEAQ. Deletions cut 6 bases from V and 3 bases from J, with 19 bases between.

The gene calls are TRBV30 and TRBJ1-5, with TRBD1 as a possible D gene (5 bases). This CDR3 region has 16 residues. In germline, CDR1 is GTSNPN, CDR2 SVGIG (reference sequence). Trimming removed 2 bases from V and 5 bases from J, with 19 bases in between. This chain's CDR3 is CAWSTTGTGKDQPQHF. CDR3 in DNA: TGTGCCTGGAGTACAACCGGGACGGGGAAAGATCAGCCCCAGCATTTT.